The 32 T cell receptor beta chains presented below share a single source sample, sequenced in a study of CD8 T cells in Susac syndrome. RNA, at about 0.45 to 1 ug, was reverse transcribed with random hexamers. TCRdb re-called the immunoSEQ multiplex PCR reads through MiXCR, storing one row per CDR3 protein. Seen here are under 200,000 distinct CDR3 sequences, approximately 94% observed once, and the top ten hold 0.1% to 0.13%. The sequencing sample was made of CD4+ T cells from PBMCs. These receptor sequences come from a human donor with Susac syndrome.

V gene TRBV7-3 combines with J gene TRBJ1-6; weak D call: TRBD1 (5 bases). Germline lookup yields CDR1 SGHTA and CDR2 FQGTGA. Trimming removed 2 bases from V and 8 bases from J, with 10 bases in between. There are 14 residues in the CDR3. CDR3 nucleotide sequence: TGTGCCAGCAGCTTAGACAGTTCCTATTCACCCCTCCACTTT. It yields the protein CASSLDSSYSPLHF.

The genes are TRBV29-1 and TRBJ1-2; D is ambiguous. The CDR3 runs to 13 residues. CDR1 and CDR2 (germline): SQVTM, ANQGSEA. Trimming left V 4 bases short and J 3 bases short, with 12 bases between. The CDR3 DNA follows: TGCAGCGTTGTCATCCCCAGAGACTATGGCTACACCTTC. Translation gives CSVVIPRDYGYTF.

The chain employs TRBV19 and TRBJ1-1; D is perhaps TRBD1 (6 bases). Germline V gene data show CDR1 as LNHDA and CDR2 as SQIVND (reference sequence). V shed 9 bases and J shed 6 bases, with 14 bases lying between them. The CDR3 spans 12 residues. DNA for the CDR3: TGTGCCAGAGGACAGCCGGTGGCTGAAGCTTTCTTT. Translation gives CARGQPVAEAFF.

The chain uses TRBV10-3 and TRBJ2-7; 8 bases fit TRBD1. From germline, CDR1 is ENHRY and CDR2 SYGVKD. V trimming: 6 bases; J trimming: 5 bases; junction bases outside the gene matches: 9. This CDR3 comprises 14 residues. Here the CDR3 reads CAIRRGQDRHEQYF. CDR3 bases: TGTGCCATCAGACGGGGACAGGACAGACACGAGCAGTACTTC.

This clonotype has just one count. This chain's CDR3 is CASSLGGLQDTQYF. The CDR3 DNA is TGTGCCAGCAGCTTAGGCGGCCTTCAGGATACGCAGTATTTT. The chain has TRBV11-2 and TRBJ2-3; D gene ambiguous. The germline CDR1 and CDR2 sequences are SGHAT and FQNNGV. Trimming removed 1 base from V and 6 bases from J, with 11 bases in between. This CDR3 has 14 amino acids.

In nucleotides, the CDR3 is TGTGCCAGCAGGACAGGGTTCGGCGGCTACACCTTC. This translates into CASRTGFGGYTF. The chain carries TRBV2 and TRBJ1-2, with 7 bases matching TRBD1. Per the germline V gene, CDR1 is SNHLY and CDR2 is FYNNEI. The V gene end was trimmed by 6 bases and the J gene end by 8 bases; junction bases not matched to a gene: 6. This CDR3 is built from 12 residues.

This clonotype was seen only a few times. The chain couples TRBV6-2 or TRBV6-3 to TRBJ2-7, with a possible D match to TRBD1 (6 bases). The germline V gene encodes CDR1 MNHEY and CDR2 SVGEGT. This CDR3 has 14 residues. V dropped 5 bases and J dropped 0 bases, with 11 bases sitting between them. The CDR3 nucleotides are TGTGCCAGCAGTGACAGGAGTATCTCCTACGAGCAGTACTTC. Amino acid sequence: CASSDRSISYEQYF.

J is TRBJ1-4 and V is TRBV7-2; weak D call: TRBD1 (5 bases). The germline V gene has CDR1 SGHTA and CDR2 FQGNSA. Trimming left V 7 bases short and J 6 bases short, with 15 bases between. This CDR3 spans 14 amino acids. The CDR3 protein is CASTRGGAYEKLFF. The CDR3 nucleotides are TGTGCCAGCACCCGAGGCGGGGCGTATGAAAAACTGTTTTTT.

The chain uses TRBV24-1 and TRBJ2-1; D remains ambiguous. The germline V and J ends were trimmed by 2 bases and 1 base, with 8 bases remaining between them. The CDR3 contains 15 residues. Germline V lookup: CDR1 KGHDR, CDR2 SFDVKD. For the CDR3, the DNA is TGTGCCACCAGTGATTCTGCTGGTTCCTACAATGAGCAGTTCTTC. Its protein is CATSDSAGSYNEQFF.

The rearrangement links TRBV29-1 to TRBJ1-6, with D perhaps TRBD1 (6 bases). The CDR3 is 13 amino acids. The V end was cut by 4 bases, the J end by 9 bases, with 13 bases between. Germline assignment: CDR1 SQVTM and CDR2 ANQGSEA. The DNA for the CDR3 is TGCAGCGTTGCACCAGGGGAAGGTTCACCCCTCCACTTT. Its translation: CSVAPGEGSPLHF.

CDR3 amino acids: CASSPTGIITGELFF. CDR3 DNA sequence: TGTGCCAGCAGTCCAACAGGGATCATCACCGGGGAGCTGTTTTTT. The chain uses TRBV27 and TRBJ2-2; maybe TRBD1 (6 bases). From germline, CDR1 is MNHEY and CDR2 SMNVEV (reference sequence). With 5 bases removed from V and 4 bases from J, the gap between germline ends came to 14 bases. The CDR3 spans 15 residues.

The gene calls are TRBV4-3 and TRBJ2-2; perhaps D is TRBD1 or TRBD2 (6 bases each). From germline, CDR1 is LGHNA and CDR2 YSLEER. Trimming took 4 bases from V and 3 from J, leaving 12 bases between them. The CDR3 contains 15 residues. Here the CDR3 DNA reads TGCGCCAGCAGCCTCGGGGGCGCGTACACCGGGGAGCTGTTTTTT. Its translation is CASSLGGAYTGELFF.

V is TRBV7-2 and J is TRBJ2-3; tentatively, D is TRBD2 (6 bases). There are 16 residues in the CDR3. Per germline, CDR1 SGHTA and CDR2 FQGNSA. V was shortened by 3 bases and J by 3 bases, with 16 bases between the two germline ends. The CDR3 DNA is TGTGCCAGCAGCTTTGGGTCTAGCGTTAGGACAGATACGCAGTATTTT. Amino acids: CASSFGSSVRTDTQYF. Together with reference TRBV7-2 and TRBJ2-3, the CDR3 gives the full variable domain: GAGVSQSPSNKVTEKGKDVELRCDPISGHTALYWYRQSLGQGLEFLIYFQGNSAPDKSGLPSDRFSAERTGGSVSTLTIQRTQQEDSAVYLCASSFGSSVRTDTQYFGPGTRLTVL.

The chain links TRBV6-2 or TRBV6-3 to TRBJ1-5, with 7 bases lining up with TRBD1. CDR1 MNHEY and CDR2 SVGEGT come from the germline V gene. The CDR3 is 14 amino acids. V trimming: 8 bases; J trimming: 6 bases; junction bases outside the gene matches: 10. The CDR3 sequence is CASRGGGATQPQHF. The CDR3 DNA sequence: TGTGCCAGCCGAGGAGGGGGCGCGACTCAGCCCCAGCATTTT.

This clonotype was detected once. The chain has TRBV27 and TRBJ2-3, with D tentatively TRBD1 (6 bases). This CDR3 has 14 residues. V lost 8 bases to trimming and J lost 2 bases, with 14 bases between them. Germline V gene sequence: CDR1 MNHEY, CDR2 SMNVEV (reference sequence). CDR3 loop: CASRWDTYTDTQYF. DNA of the CDR3: TGTGCCAGCCGTTGGGACACATACACAGATACGCAGTATTTT.

The genes are TRBV11-2 and TRBJ1-2; no definite D call. The CDR3 sequence is 14 residues long. Germline V gene data show CDR1 as SGHAT and CDR2 as FQNNGV. With 1 base removed from V and 8 bases from J, the gap between germline ends came to 14 bases. DNA of the CDR3: TGTGCCAGCAGCTTAGGCCCCACTGGACGCGGCTACACCTTC. It encodes CASSLGPTGRGYTF.

A single count supports this clonotype. This rearrangement joins TRBV6-5 to TRBJ1-4; the D is unclear. Germline CDR1 is MNHEY and CDR2 is SVGAGI. CDR3 size: 13 residues. V lost 0 bases and J lost 8, with 7 bases in between. In DNA form, the CDR3 reads TGTGCCAGCAGTTACTCGATCAGGGAAAAACTGTTTTTT. Translated: CASSYSIREKLFF.

This chain joins TRBV20-1 and TRBJ2-4; weak D call: TRBD1 (5 bases). Germline-derived CDR1 and CDR2 are DFQATT and SNEGSKA (reference sequence). V lost 6 bases, J lost 8 bases, and 14 bases lay in between. The CDR3 loop spans 12 amino acids. CDR3 amino acids: CSATSGLDIQYF. The CDR3 bases are TGCAGTGCCACTTCAGGGTTGGACATTCAGTACTTC.

This clonotype was observed once. This sequence joins TRBV3-1 and TRBJ2-1, with D possibly being TRBD1 or TRBD2 (5 bases each). V was cut by 5 bases and J by 15 bases, with 17 bases left in between. The germline V gene encodes CDR1 LGHDT and CDR2 YNNKEL (reference sequence). The CDR3 is 12 amino acids. CDR3 sequence reads: CASSTTGASRFF. The CDR3 DNA follows: TGTGCCAGCAGCACCACCGGGGCGAGTAGGTTCTTC.

The chain recombines TRBV10-1 with TRBJ1-1, with D hard to call. Germline CDR1 and CDR2: WNHNN and SYGVQD (reference sequence). CDR3 length: 13 amino acids. V lost 2 bases and J 5 bases, leaving 9 bases between the germline ends. CDR3 sequence reads: CASSESSGTEAFF. The CDR3 nucleotides read TGCGCCAGCAGTGAGAGTTCGGGGACTGAAGCTTTCTTT.

The V call is TRBV29-1, the J call TRBJ2-3, with 14 bases matching TRBD2. V lost 6 bases, J lost 1 base, and 0 bases stayed unmatched. This CDR3 is 14 amino acids long. Germline CDR1 is SQVTM and CDR2 is ANQGSEA. The CDR3: CSVTSGGGTDTQYF. The DNA for the CDR3 is TGCAGCGTGACTAGCGGGGGGGGCACAGATACGCAGTATTTT.

The V and J genes are TRBV3-1 and TRBJ2-5, with D perhaps matching TRBD2 (5 bases). Trimming left V 4 bases short and J 2 bases short, with 20 bases between. The CDR3 runs to 17 residues. Germline loops: CDR1 LGHDT, CDR2 YNNKEL (reference sequence). The CDR3 loop is CASSPSRPWRPQETQYF. In DNA, the CDR3 is TGTGCCAGCAGCCCCTCTCGCCCCTGGAGGCCACAAGAGACCCAGTACTTC.

This chain joins TRBV7-3 and TRBJ2-1; maybe TRBD2 (5 bases). V lost 0 bases to trimming and J lost 5 bases, with 11 bases between them. Germline V lookup: CDR1 SGHTA, CDR2 FQGTGA. This CDR3 is 15 amino acids long. CDR3 coding DNA: TGTGCCAGCAGCTTAACGGTCGGGGTCGACAATGAGCAGTTCTTC. Its protein is CASSLTVGVDNEQFF.

The chain recombines TRBV5-1 with TRBJ1-1; D is unresolved. V was shortened by 0 bases and J by 2 bases, with 8 bases between the two germline ends. CDR3 length: 14 amino acids. CDR1 and CDR2 from the germline V gene are SGHRS and YFSETQ. The CDR3 region is CASSLVADNTEAFF. CDR3 nucleotides: TGCGCCAGCAGCTTGGTCGCGGACAACACTGAAGCTTTCTTT.

The chain uses TRBV18 and TRBJ1-2; TRBD1 matches 7 bases. Per the germline V gene, CDR1 is KGHSH and CDR2 is LQKENI. The CDR3 has 15 residues. Unmatched junction bases numbered 6, after V lost 0 bases and J lost 5 bases. The CDR3 here is CASSPPGTVDYGYTF. In DNA form, the CDR3 reads TGTGCCAGCTCACCACCGGGGACAGTGGATTATGGCTACACCTTC.

This sequence joins TRBV18 and TRBJ1-2; 9 nucleotides align to TRBD1. Trimming took 3 bases from V and 6 from J; bases not matched to a gene: 17. The CDR3 consists of 18 residues. Germline lookup yields CDR1 KGHSH and CDR2 LQKENI. CDR3 amino acids: CASSPVGPNTGGADGYTF. For the CDR3, the DNA is TGTGCCAGCTCACCTGTAGGACCCAACACAGGGGGCGCGGATGGCTACACCTTC.

This clonotype was observed a few times. The gene calls are TRBV25-1 and TRBJ2-5, with 12 bases lining up with TRBD2. This CDR3 is built from 15 residues. CDR1 and CDR2 from the germline V gene are MGHDK and SYGVNS. After removal of 4 bases from V and 1 base from J, the junction contained 1 base not matched to a gene. CDR3 in amino acids: CASSGTSGVQETQYF. CDR3 coding DNA: TGTGCCAGCAGTGGGACTAGCGGGGTCCAAGAGACCCAGTACTTC.

As DNA, the CDR3 is TGTGCCAGCAGCCCAACGAGCGGGACGCCGTTTTTT. Amino acid sequence: CASSPTSGTPFF. The chain has TRBV5-4 and TRBJ1-4, with a possible D match to TRBD1 (5 bases). Germline V gene lookup returns CDR1 SGHNT and CDR2 YYREEE (reference sequence). Trimming removed 4 bases from V and 16 bases from J, with 17 bases in between. The CDR3 length is 12 residues.

The genes are TRBV25-1 and TRBJ2-7; D may be TRBD1 or TRBD2 (5 bases each). CDR1 is MGHDK and CDR2 is SYGVNS in the germline V gene. The V gene lost 8 bases and the J gene lost 2 bases, with 16 bases spanning the gap. The CDR3 loop spans 14 amino acids. Written as DNA, the CDR3 is TGTGCCAGCGGAGAGGGGAAAGGAACCTACGAGCAGTACTTC. Its translation: CASGEGKGTYEQYF.

This sequence joins TRBV9 and TRBJ2-3, with 8 bases matching TRBD1. The CDR3 has 14 residues. CDR1 is SGDLS, CDR2 YYNGEE, per germline. The junction had 4 bases not matched to a gene; V was cut back by 7 bases and J by 0 bases. The CDR3 sequence is CASGTGASTDTQYF. As DNA, the CDR3 is TGTGCCAGCGGGACAGGAGCTAGCACAGATACGCAGTATTTT.

The chain carries TRBV7-9 and TRBJ2-2, with D hard to call. CDR3 length: 16 amino acids. Germline V CDR1 and CDR2: SEHNR, FQNEAQ (reference sequence). With 5 bases removed from V and 0 bases from J, the gap between germline ends came to 13 bases. The CDR3 coding sequence is TGTGCCAGCAGCCCAGGCTCCCGATCGAACACCGGGGAGCTGTTTTTT. As protein: CASSPGSRSNTGELFF. Full variable domain (outside the CDR3, taken from reference TRBV7-9 and TRBJ2-2): DTGVSQNPRHKITKRGQNVTFRCDPISEHNRLYWYRQTLGQGPEFLTYFQNEAQLEKSRLLSDRFSAERPKGSFSTLEIQRTEQGDSAMYLCASSPGSRSNTGELFFGEGSRLTVL.

The genes are TRBV20-1 and TRBJ1-1, with 7 bases aligning to TRBD1. The junction had 3 bases not matched to a gene; V was cut back by 4 bases and J by 4 bases. The CDR3 runs to 12 residues. The germline gives CDR1 DFQATT, CDR2 SNEGSKA (reference sequence). CDR3 residues: CSAKDRSTEAFF. For the CDR3, the DNA is TGCAGTGCTAAGGACAGGAGCACTGAAGCTTTCTTT.